This T cell receptor beta chain was captured by sequencing in a study of lymphopenia after photon versus proton radiotherapy. This CDR3 is 16 amino acids long. CDR1 is SGHRS, CDR2 YFSETQ, per germline. V was pared by 3 bases and J by 5 bases, with 9 bases of the junction left unmatched. The protocol was immunoSEQ multiplex PCR, while the TCRdb copy is restricted to in-frame clones and leaves out a portion. The table has more than 60,000 clones, more than 75% seen once. Points from the study as a whole: Larger post-nadir TCR diversity loss correlated inversely with survival in deceased patients. Survival link was tested only in deceased patients; proton benefit remains a possibility. After lymphocyte nadir, photon-treated repertoires showed oligoclonal expansion, especially CD8+ Temra. Proton therapy kept repertoires fairly stable, unlike photons, which gained effector/memory cells.

For this clone: As yet, its antigen is unknown.

Sequenced material: peripheral blood, taken from a patient treated with photon-based radiotherapy. V is TRBV5-1 and J is TRBJ2-3, with 10 bases fitting TRBD2. The TCR was taken from a man between 35 and 55 years old with gastric cancer. This chain's CDR3 is CASSSGLAVDGDTQYF. The DNA for the CDR3 is TGCGCCAGCAGCTCCGGACTAGCGGTTGATGGAGATACGCAGTATTTT.